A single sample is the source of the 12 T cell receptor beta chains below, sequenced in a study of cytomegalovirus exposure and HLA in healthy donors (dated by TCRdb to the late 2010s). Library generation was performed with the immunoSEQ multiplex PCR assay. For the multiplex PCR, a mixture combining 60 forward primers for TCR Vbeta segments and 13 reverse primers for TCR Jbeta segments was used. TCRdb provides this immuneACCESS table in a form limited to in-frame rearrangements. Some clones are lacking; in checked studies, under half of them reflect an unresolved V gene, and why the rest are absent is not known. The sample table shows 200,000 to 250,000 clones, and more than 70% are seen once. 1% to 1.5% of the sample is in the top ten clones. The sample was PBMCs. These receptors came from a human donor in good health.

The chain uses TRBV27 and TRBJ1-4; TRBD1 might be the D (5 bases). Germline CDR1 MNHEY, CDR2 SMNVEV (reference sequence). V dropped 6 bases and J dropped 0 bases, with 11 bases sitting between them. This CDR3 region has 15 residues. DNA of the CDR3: TGTGCCAGCAGCCCAGACAGAACAACTAATGAAAAACTGTTTTTT. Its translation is CASSPDRTTNEKLFF.

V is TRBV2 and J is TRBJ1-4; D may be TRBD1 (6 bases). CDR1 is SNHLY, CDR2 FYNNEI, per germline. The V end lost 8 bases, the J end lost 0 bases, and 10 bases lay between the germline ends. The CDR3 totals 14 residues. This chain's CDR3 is CASGGHSTNEKLFF. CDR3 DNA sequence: TGTGCCAGCGGGGGACATTCAACTAATGAAAAACTGTTTTTT.

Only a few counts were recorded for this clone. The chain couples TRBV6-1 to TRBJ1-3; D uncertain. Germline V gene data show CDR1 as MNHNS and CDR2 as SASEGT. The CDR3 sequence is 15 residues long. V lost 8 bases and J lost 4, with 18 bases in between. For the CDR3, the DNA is TGTGCCAGCGGCGGGAGGCCCGATCCCGGAAACACCATATATTTT. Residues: CASGGRPDPGNTIYF.

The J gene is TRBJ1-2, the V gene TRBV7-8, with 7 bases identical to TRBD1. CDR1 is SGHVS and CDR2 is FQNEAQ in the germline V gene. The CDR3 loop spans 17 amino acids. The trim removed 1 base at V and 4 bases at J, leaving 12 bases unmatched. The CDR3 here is CASSLDRGLGSSYGYTF. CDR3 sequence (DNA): TGTGCCAGCAGCTTAGACAGGGGTTTGGGGTCTAGCTATGGCTACACCTTC.

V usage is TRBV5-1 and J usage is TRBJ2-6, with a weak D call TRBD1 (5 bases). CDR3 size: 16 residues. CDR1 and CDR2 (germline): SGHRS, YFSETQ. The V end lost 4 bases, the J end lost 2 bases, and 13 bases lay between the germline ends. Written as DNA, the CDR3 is TGCGCCAGCAGCCCCCAAGGGGCTCCTGGGGCCAACGTCCTGACTTTC. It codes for CASSPQGAPGANVLTF. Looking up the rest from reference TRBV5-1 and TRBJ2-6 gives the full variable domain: KAGVTQTPRYLIKTRGQQVTLSCSPISGHRSVSWYQQTPGQGLQFLFEYFSETQRNKGNFPGRFSGRQFSNSRSEMNVSTLELGDSALYLCASSPQGAPGANVLTFGAGSRLTVL.

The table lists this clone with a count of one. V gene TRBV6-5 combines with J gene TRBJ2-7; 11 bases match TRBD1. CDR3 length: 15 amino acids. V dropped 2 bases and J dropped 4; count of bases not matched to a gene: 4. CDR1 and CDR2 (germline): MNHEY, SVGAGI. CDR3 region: CASSYRTGGLYEQYF. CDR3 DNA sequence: TGTGCCAGCAGTTACCGGACAGGGGGCCTATACGAGCAGTACTTC.

This CDR3 is CASSTPGTSGVNEQFF. The CDR3 DNA sequence: TGTGCCAGCAGTACGCCCGGGACTAGCGGGGTTAATGAGCAGTTCTTC. V gene TRBV28 combines with J gene TRBJ2-1, with 13 bases identical to TRBD2. The germline V gene encodes CDR1 MDHEN and CDR2 SYDVKM. This CDR3 is built from 16 residues. J was trimmed by 7 bases and V by 5 bases; bases with no gene match: 8.

The CDR3 reads CASSPRQPSYEQYF. In DNA form, the CDR3 reads TGTGCCAGCTCACCACGACAGCCTTCCTACGAGCAGTACTTC. The chain recombines TRBV18 with TRBJ2-7; D is possibly TRBD1 (5 bases). Germline loops: CDR1 KGHSH, CDR2 LQKENI. The CDR3 has 14 amino acids. Trimming took 1 base from V and 1 from J, leaving 8 bases between them.

The CDR3 sequence: CASRSGWDQPQHF. DNA for the CDR3: TGTGCCAGCAGATCAGGGTGGGATCAGCCCCAGCATTTT. The chain couples TRBV27 to TRBJ1-5; TRBD1 might be the D (5 bases). The CDR3 length is 13 residues. Trimming removed 6 bases from V and 5 bases from J, with 11 bases in between. Germline lookup yields CDR1 MNHEY and CDR2 SMNVEV (reference sequence).

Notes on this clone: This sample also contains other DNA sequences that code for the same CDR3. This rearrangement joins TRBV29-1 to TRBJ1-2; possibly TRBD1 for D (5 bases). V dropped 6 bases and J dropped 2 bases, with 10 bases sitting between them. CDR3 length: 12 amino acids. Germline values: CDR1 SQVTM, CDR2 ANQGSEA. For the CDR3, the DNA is TGCAGCGTCGGAGACAGAAACTATGGCTACACCTTC. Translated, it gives CSVGDRNYGYTF.

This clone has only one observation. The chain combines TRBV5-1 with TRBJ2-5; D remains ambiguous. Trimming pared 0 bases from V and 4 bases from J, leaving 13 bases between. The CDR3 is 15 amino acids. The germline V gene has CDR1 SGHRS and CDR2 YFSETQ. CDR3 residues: CASSLATPSVETQYF. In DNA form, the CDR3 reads TGCGCCAGCAGCTTGGCCACCCCATCGGTAGAGACCCAGTACTTC.

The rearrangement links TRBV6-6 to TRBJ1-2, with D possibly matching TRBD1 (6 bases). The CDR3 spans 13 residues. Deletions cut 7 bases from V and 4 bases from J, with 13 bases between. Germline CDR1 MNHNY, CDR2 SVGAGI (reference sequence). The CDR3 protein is CASNPTGSYGYTF. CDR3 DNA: TGTGCCAGCAATCCTACAGGGTCCTATGGCTACACCTTC.